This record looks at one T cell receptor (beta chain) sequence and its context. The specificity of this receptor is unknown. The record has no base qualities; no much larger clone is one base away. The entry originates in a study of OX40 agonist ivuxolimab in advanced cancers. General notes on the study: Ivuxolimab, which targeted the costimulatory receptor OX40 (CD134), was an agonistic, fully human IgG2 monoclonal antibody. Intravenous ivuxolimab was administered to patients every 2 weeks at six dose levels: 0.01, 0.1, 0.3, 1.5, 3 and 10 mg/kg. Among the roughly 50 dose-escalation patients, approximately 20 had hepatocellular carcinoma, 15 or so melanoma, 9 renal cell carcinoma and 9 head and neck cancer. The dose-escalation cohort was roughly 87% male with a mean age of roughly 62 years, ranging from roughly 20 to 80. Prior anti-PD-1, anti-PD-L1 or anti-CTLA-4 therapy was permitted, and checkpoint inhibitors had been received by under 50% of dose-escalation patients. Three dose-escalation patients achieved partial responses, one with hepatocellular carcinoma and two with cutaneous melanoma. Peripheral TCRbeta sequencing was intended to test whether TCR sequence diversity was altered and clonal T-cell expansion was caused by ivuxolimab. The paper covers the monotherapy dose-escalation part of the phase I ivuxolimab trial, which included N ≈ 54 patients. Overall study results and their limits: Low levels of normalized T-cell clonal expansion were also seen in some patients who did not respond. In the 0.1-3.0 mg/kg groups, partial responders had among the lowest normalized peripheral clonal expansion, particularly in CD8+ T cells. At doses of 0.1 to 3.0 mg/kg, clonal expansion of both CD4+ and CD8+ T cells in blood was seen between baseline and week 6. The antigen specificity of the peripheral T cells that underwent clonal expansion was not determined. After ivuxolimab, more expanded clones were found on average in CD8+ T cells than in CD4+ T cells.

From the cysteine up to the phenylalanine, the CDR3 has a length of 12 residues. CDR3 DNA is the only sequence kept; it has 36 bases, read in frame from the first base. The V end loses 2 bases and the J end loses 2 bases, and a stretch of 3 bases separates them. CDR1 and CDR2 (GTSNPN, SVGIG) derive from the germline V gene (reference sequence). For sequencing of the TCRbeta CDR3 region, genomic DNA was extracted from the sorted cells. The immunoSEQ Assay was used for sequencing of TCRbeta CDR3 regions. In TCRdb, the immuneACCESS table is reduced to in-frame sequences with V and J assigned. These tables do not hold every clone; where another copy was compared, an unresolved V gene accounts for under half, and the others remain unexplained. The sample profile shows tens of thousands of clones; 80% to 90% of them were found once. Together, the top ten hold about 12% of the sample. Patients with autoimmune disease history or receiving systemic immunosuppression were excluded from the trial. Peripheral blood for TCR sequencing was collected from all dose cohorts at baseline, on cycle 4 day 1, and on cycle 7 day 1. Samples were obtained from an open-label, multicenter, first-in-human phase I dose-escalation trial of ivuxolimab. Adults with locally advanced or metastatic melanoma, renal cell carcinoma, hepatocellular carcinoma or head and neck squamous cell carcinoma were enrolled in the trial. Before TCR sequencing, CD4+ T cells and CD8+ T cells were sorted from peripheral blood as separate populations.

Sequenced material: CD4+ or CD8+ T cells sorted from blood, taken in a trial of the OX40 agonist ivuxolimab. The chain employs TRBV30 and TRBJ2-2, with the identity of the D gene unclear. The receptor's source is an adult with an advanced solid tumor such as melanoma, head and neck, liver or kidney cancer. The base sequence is TGTGCCTGGAGTCCAAACACCGGGGAGCTGTTTTTT. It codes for CAWSPNTGELFF.